This record looks at one TCR beta chain sequence and its context. Its antigen is as yet unknown. This table comes from immunoSEQ multiplex PCR, and its TCRdb copy is limited to in-frame clones, with some not included. The repertoire has some 110,000 clones, more than 70% of them found once; the top ten carry approximately 4.9%. The data were obtained in a study of cytomegalovirus exposure and HLA in healthy donors. Regarding the study as a whole: The dataset shows that most TCR sequences were rare, while some public TCRs occurred in many donors.

The germline V gene encodes CDR1 SGHRS and CDR2 YFSETQ. The CDR3 covers 15 residues. Trimming cost V 1 base and J 7 bases; bases outside gene matches: 4. The sample was PBMCs. The chain has TRBV5-1 and TRBJ1-4; 10 bases align to TRBD1. This receptor was taken from a man aged 18-30 years in good health and CMV-seronegative. The CDR3 loop reads CASSLIGQGGEKLFF. As DNA, the CDR3 is TGCGCCAGCAGCTTGATAGGACAGGGGGGTGAAAAACTGTTTTTT. Full variable domain (rest looked up from reference TRBV5-1 and TRBJ1-4): KAGVTQTPRYLIKTRGQQVTLSCSPISGHRSVSWYQQTPGQGLQFLFEYFSETQRNKGNFPGRFSGRQFSNSRSEMNVSTLELGDSALYLCASSLIGQGGEKLFFGSGTQLSVL.